The 23 T cell receptor beta chains presented below share a single source sample, sequenced in a study of T cell responses to AZD1222 COVID-19 vaccine. TCRdb's table, derived via immunoSEQ multiplex PCR, lists solely in-frame clones and lacks some. The sample has some 160,000 clones; around nine tenths are singletons. This specimen was peripheral blood, taken on day 0 of AZD1222 vaccination. The receptor set was obtained from an adult in good health.

V is TRBV27 and J is TRBJ2-7; tentatively, D is TRBD2 (5 bases). This CDR3 is built from 13 residues. V shed 3 bases and J shed 1 base, with 7 bases lying between them. From germline, CDR1 is MNHEY and CDR2 SMNVEV (reference sequence). DNA for the CDR3: TGTGCCAGCAGTTTTGGCGGGTCCTACGAGCAGTACTTC. Translating it yields CASSFGGSYEQYF.

This clone was observed a handful of times. This rearrangement joins TRBV28 to TRBJ1-5, with TRBD1 as a possible D gene (5 bases). The CDR3 has 16 amino acids. V was trimmed by 6 bases and J by 0 bases, leaving 15 bases between them. From germline, CDR1 is MDHEN and CDR2 SYDVKM. The CDR3 reads CASRHPQDYSNQPQHF. CDR3 in DNA: TGTGCCAGCAGACACCCACAGGATTATAGCAATCAGCCCCAGCATTTT.

The V and J genes are TRBV5-1 and TRBJ1-1; D is ambiguous. The CDR3 contains 13 residues. The V end was cut by 4 bases, the J end by 3 bases, with 10 bases between. Per the germline V gene, CDR1 is SGHRS and CDR2 is YFSETQ. This CDR3 is CASSPRGDTEAFF. In DNA form, the CDR3 reads TGCGCCAGCAGCCCCCGCGGGGACACTGAAGCTTTCTTT.

V usage is TRBV4-1 and J usage is TRBJ2-7; 7 bases fit TRBD1. V lost 1 base, J lost 1 base, and 4 bases stayed unmatched. From germline, CDR1 is MGHRA and CDR2 YSYEKL. The length of the CDR3 is 15 residues. CDR3 region: CASSQVSGQSYEQYF. The DNA of the CDR3 is TGCGCCAGCAGCCAAGTATCGGGACAGTCCTACGAGCAGTACTTC.

The chain employs TRBV19 and TRBJ2-1, with 15 bases aligning to TRBD2. Trimming took 3 bases from V and 7 from J; bases not matched to a gene: 4. Germline V gene sequence: CDR1 LNHDA, CDR2 SQIVND (reference sequence). CDR3 length: 16 residues. In DNA form, the CDR3 reads TGTGCCAGTAGTATTCGGACTAGCGGGAGGGCGAATGAGCAGTTCTTC. Translated, it gives CASSIRTSGRANEQFF. The full variable domain, rest sourced from reference TRBV19 and TRBJ2-1, is DGGITQSPKYLFRKEGQNVTLSCEQNLNHDAMYWYRQDPGQGLRLIYYSQIVNDFQKGDIAEGYSVSREKKESFPLTVTSAQKNPTAFYLCASSIRTSGRANEQFFGPGTRLTVL.

This chain joins TRBV5-8 and TRBJ1-2; TRBD1 might be the D (6 bases). The CDR3 length is 14 residues. The germline gives CDR1 SGHTS, CDR2 YDEGEE. V lost 2 bases and J 6 bases, leaving 14 bases between the germline ends. This CDR3 is CASSFGQILDGYTF. The CDR3 DNA reads as TGTGCCAGCAGCTTCGGACAGATCCTTGATGGCTACACCTTC.

V is TRBV27 and J is TRBJ1-2; tentative D call: TRBD1 (5 bases). Looked up from germline, CDR1 is MNHEY and CDR2 is SMNVEV (reference sequence). With 4 bases removed from V and 5 bases from J, the gap between germline ends came to 14 bases. The CDR3 sequence is 14 residues long. DNA for the CDR3: TGTGCCAGCAGTTCCGCCGGGACTGATTATGGCTACACCTTC. Amino acid sequence: CASSSAGTDYGYTF.

The rearrangement links TRBV28 to TRBJ1-3, with D possibly matching TRBD1 (5 bases). The CDR3 is 15 residues long. Looked up from germline, CDR1 is MDHEN and CDR2 is SYDVKM. Trimming removed 6 bases at V and 3 bases at J, with 15 bases between. In DNA, the CDR3 is TGTGCCAGCAGCTCCCAGGGAGCAGGTGGAAACACCATATATTTT. Protein product: CASSSQGAGGNTIYF.

This clone was seen just once. In nucleotides, the CDR3 is TGCGCCAGCAGCCAAGACCCCCCAGGCGGGGGGAGAAATACGCAGTATTTT. It yields the protein CASSQDPPGGGRNTQYF. The rearrangement joins TRBV4-3 to TRBJ2-3; TRBD2 agrees at 8 bases. V dropped 0 bases and J dropped 7; count of bases not matched to a gene: 12. This CDR3 region has 17 residues. Germline V lookup: CDR1 LGHNA, CDR2 YSLEER.

The V call is TRBV25-1, the J call TRBJ2-5; D remains unclear. Between the trimmed V and J ends, which lost 8 bases and 7 bases, there was a span of 17 bases. Germline CDR1 reads MGHDK; CDR2 reads SYGVNS. This CDR3 comprises 13 residues. CDR3 amino acids: CASGESGRRTQYF. The DNA of the CDR3 is TGTGCCAGCGGCGAGTCAGGACGGAGGACCCAGTACTTC.

This clone was counted a single time. The V and J genes are TRBV18 and TRBJ2-7; 7 positions match TRBD2. Losses at the gene ends were 6 bases for V and 5 bases for J; bases not matched to a gene: 13. CDR1 KGHSH and CDR2 LQKENI come from the germline V gene. The CDR3 has 15 amino acids. The CDR3 sequence: CASSRGGGWWNEQYF. The DNA for the CDR3 is TGTGCCAGCTCCCGCGGCGGGGGATGGTGGAACGAGCAGTACTTC.

The chain joins TRBV7-8 to TRBJ1-6; TRBD1 aligns across 9 bases. Germline CDR1 is SGHVS and CDR2 is FQNEAQ. V was clipped by 4 bases and J by 7 bases; unmatched bases: 8. This CDR3 is 16 amino acids long. For the CDR3, the DNA is TGTGCCAGCAGCTCATTTTACAGGGGGCACAATTCACCCCTCCACTTT. It codes for CASSSFYRGHNSPLHF.

V is TRBV7-2 and J is TRBJ1-5, with a possible D match to TRBD1 (5 bases). The germline V gene has CDR1 SGHTA and CDR2 FQGNSA. V lost 1 base, J lost 6 bases, and 7 bases lay in between. There are 13 residues in the CDR3. This CDR3 is CASSLGGGQPQHF. The CDR3, as DNA: TGTGCCAGCAGCTTAGGGGGGGGTCAGCCCCAGCATTTT.

This clone was seen only once. This chain links TRBV4-1 with TRBJ2-7, with 7 bases lining up with TRBD1. Losses at the gene ends were 1 base for V and 2 bases for J; bases not matched to a gene: 11. This CDR3 spans 17 amino acids. The V gene's germline CDR1 is MGHRA and CDR2 YSYEKL. The CDR3 nucleotides are TGCGCCAGCAGCCAAGTACTCCGGACAGGAGCCCCCTACGAGCAGTACTTC. Its protein is CASSQVLRTGAPYEQYF.

The rearrangement uses TRBV6-5 and TRBJ2-7; D is perhaps TRBD1 or TRBD2 (5 bases each). The ends were cut back, 4 bases at V and 2 bases at J, with 15 bases in the middle. Germline V lookup: CDR1 MNHEY, CDR2 SVGAGI. This CDR3 is 15 amino acids long. For the CDR3, the DNA is TGTGCCAGCAGTTCGGGACGGCTAGGGCCCTACGAGCAGTACTTC. Its translation is CASSSGRLGPYEQYF.

The chain joins TRBV4-1 to TRBJ2-3; 7 nucleotides align to TRBD1. Germline-derived CDR1 and CDR2 are MGHRA and YSYEKL. The CDR3 spans 14 residues. The V and J ends lost 4 bases and 3 bases, in that order; junction bases with no gene match: 4. The CDR3 loop is CASSPYRGTDTQYF. The CDR3 bases are TGCGCCAGCAGCCCATACAGGGGTACAGATACGCAGTATTTT.

The chain links TRBV6-1 to TRBJ2-2; D uncertain. CDR1 and CDR2 from the germline V gene are MNHNS and SASEGT. Between the trimmed V and J ends, which lost 1 base and 2 bases, there was a span of 11 bases. This CDR3 spans 16 amino acids. The CDR3 region has the DNA TGTGCCAGCAGTGAAGTAGGGCAGGTAAACACCGGGGAGCTGTTTTTT. It specifies CASSEVGQVNTGELFF.

J is TRBJ1-1 and V is TRBV3-1 (or the pseudogene TRBV3-2); no clear D gene. CDR3 length: 14 amino acids. V was trimmed by 1 base and J by 10 bases, leaving 16 bases between them. CDR1 is LGHDT and CDR2 is YNNKEL in the germline V gene (reference sequence). The CDR3 nucleotides read TGTGCCAGCAGCCAAGTTCTGTCGGACTCGCGAGCTTTCTTT. It is translated as CASSQVLSDSRAFF.

This chain uses TRBV11-2 with TRBJ2-7; 7 bases fit TRBD2. The length of the CDR3 is 13 residues. Trimming removed 5 bases from V and 6 bases from J; junction bases left unmatched: 7. Germline values: CDR1 SGHAT, CDR2 FQNNGV. The CDR3 sequence: CASSQWTSTEQYF. Written as DNA, the CDR3 is TGTGCCAGCAGCCAGTGGACTAGTACCGAGCAGTACTTC.

V and J are TRBV6-5 and TRBJ1-2; D remains ambiguous. This CDR3 contains 16 residues. Germline V gene lookup returns CDR1 MNHEY and CDR2 SVGAGI. V was shortened by 2 bases and J by 0 bases, with 13 bases between the two germline ends. The CDR3 nucleotides are TGTGCCAGCAGTTACGGGAGGAAAAGGGCTAACTATGGCTACACCTTC. The encoded protein is CASSYGRKRANYGYTF.

A single count supports this clone. The chain carries TRBV27 and TRBJ2-3, with 13 bases lining up with TRBD2. Losses at the gene ends were 7 bases for V and 8 bases for J; bases not matched to a gene: 12. Looked up from germline, CDR1 is MNHEY and CDR2 is SMNVEV (reference sequence). This CDR3 has 16 amino acids. Here the CDR3 reads CASNLLAGGLIGTQYF. In DNA, the CDR3 is TGTGCCAGCAACCTACTAGCGGGAGGGCTTATCGGTACGCAGTATTTT.

The J gene is TRBJ1-1, the V gene TRBV19, with D possibly matching TRBD1 (5 bases). Germline V lookup: CDR1 LNHDA, CDR2 SQIVND (reference sequence). The CDR3 has 14 residues. V was pared by 1 base and J by 4 bases, with 10 bases between. CDR3 DNA sequence: TGTGCCAGTAGTATAGTGGGGGTCAGCACTGAAGCTTTCTTT. This gives the protein CASSIVGVSTEAFF.

This chain joins TRBV29-1 and TRBJ2-7; 12 bases map to TRBD2. Trimming cost V 6 bases and J 8 bases; bases outside gene matches: 8. The CDR3 length is 13 residues. Germline CDR1 and CDR2: SQVTM and ANQGSEA. CDR3 coding DNA: TGCAGCGTCTTGACTAGCGGGAGTTTCAAGCAGTACTTC. This sequence encodes CSVLTSGSFKQYF.